These T cell receptor beta chains were read from a single sample in a study of post-analysis software for immune sequencing data. TCRdb ran MiXCR on the PCR reads and lists one entry per CDR3 protein. The sample has 400,000 to 500,000 distinct CDR3 sequences, approximately 37% seen once. The sequencing input was blood. The receptors come from a girl aged 2-9 years with multiple sclerosis. Each CDR3 is given with its conserved first and last residue. Each record gives: J gene, V gene, clone size, D gene, CDR3 DNA, CDR3 protein. D genes are given only for firm matches. The listing skips clone size in some rows; elsewhere it reads once, few, many or a size class.

J gene: TRBJ2-1; V gene: TRBV19; clone size: .; D gene: TRBD2; CDR3 DNA: TGTGCCAGTAGTTCTGCCGGGACTAACGGGTACAAGAGCTCCTACAATGAGCAGTTCTTC; CDR3 protein: CASSSAGTNGYKSSYNEQFF
J gene: TRBJ2-7; V gene: TRBV6-1; clone size: .; D gene: .; CDR3 DNA: TGTGCCAGCAGACGAGCGGGCACCTACAATGAGCAGTACTTC; CDR3 protein: CASRRAGTYNEQYF
J gene: TRBJ2-7; V gene: TRBV10-3; clone size: .; D gene: TRBD1; CDR3 DNA: TGTGCCATCCAAGGGACAGGAAGTTACGAGCAGTACTTC; CDR3 protein: CAIQGTGSYEQYF
J gene: TRBJ2-3; V gene: TRBV7-3; clone size: few; D gene: TRBD2; CDR3 DNA: TGTGCCAGCAGCTTAATGGGGCTAGCGGGAACTAATACGCAGTATTTT; CDR3 protein: CASSLMGLAGTNTQYF
J gene: TRBJ2-5; V gene: TRBV24-1; clone size: once; D gene: TRBD2; CDR3 DNA: TGTGCCACCAGTGATTCCGGACTAGCGGGGCGACAAGAGACCCAGTACTTC; CDR3 protein: CATSDSGLAGRQETQYF
J gene: TRBJ2-7; V gene: TRBV4-3; clone size: .; D gene: TRBD2; CDR3 DNA: TGCGCCAGCAGCCAAGAACCGCCGGTGCTAGCGGGTGGCAGGTACGAGCGGTACTTC; CDR3 protein: CASSQEPPVLAGGRYERYF
J gene: TRBJ2-3; V gene: TRBV28; clone size: .; D gene: TRBD1; CDR3 DNA: TGTGCCAGCAGCCAAAACGACAGGGTGTTAGAAGATACGCAGTATTTT; CDR3 protein: CASSQNDRVLEDTQYF
J gene: TRBJ1-1; V gene: TRBV4-1; clone size: .; D gene: .; CDR3 DNA: TGCGCCAGCAGCCAAGTGGGCAGCAACACTGAAGCTTTCTTT; CDR3 protein: CASSQVGSNTEAFF
J gene: TRBJ1-6; V gene: TRBV7-9; clone size: .; D gene: TRBD1; CDR3 DNA: TGTGCCAGCAGCGGACAGGGGGGATCTAATTCACCCCTCCACTTT; CDR3 protein: CASSGQGGSNSPLHF
J gene: TRBJ2-6; V gene: TRBV29-1; clone size: .; D gene: TRBD1; CDR3 DNA: TGCAGCGTGGGGACAGGGGACTCTGGGACCAACGTCCTGACTTTC; CDR3 protein: CSVGTGDSGTNVLTF
J gene: TRBJ2-7; V gene: TRBV6-2/TRBV6-3; clone size: .; D gene: .; CDR3 DNA: TGTGCCAGCAGTTACTCGCAGGGGTACGAGCAGTACTTC; CDR3 protein: CASSYSQGYEQYF
J gene: TRBJ1-5; V gene: TRBV9; clone size: .; D gene: .; CDR3 DNA: TGTGCCAGCAGCGCGGGGGATAGCAATCAGCCCCAGCATTTT; CDR3 protein: CASSAGDSNQPQHF
J gene: TRBJ2-7; V gene: TRBV11-2; clone size: .; D gene: TRBD1; CDR3 DNA: TGTGCCAGCAGCTCAGAAATCGAAGGGGGCCCTTGGTACGAGCAGTACTTC; CDR3 protein: CASSSEIEGGPWYEQYF
J gene: TRBJ2-5; V gene: TRBV6-4; clone size: once; D gene: .; CDR3 DNA: TGTGCCAGCAGTATCACAGGGAGTGGAGGAGAGACCCAGTACTTC; CDR3 protein: CASSITGSGGETQYF